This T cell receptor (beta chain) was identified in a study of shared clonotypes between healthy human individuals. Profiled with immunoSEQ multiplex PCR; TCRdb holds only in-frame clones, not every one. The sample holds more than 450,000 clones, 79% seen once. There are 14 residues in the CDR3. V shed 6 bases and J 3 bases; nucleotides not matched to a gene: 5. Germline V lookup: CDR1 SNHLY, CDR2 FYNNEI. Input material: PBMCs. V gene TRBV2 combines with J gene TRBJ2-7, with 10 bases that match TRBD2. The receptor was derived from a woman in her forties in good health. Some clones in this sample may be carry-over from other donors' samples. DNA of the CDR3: TGTGCCAGCAGAACTAGCGGGGAGTTCTACGAGCAGTACTTC. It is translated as CASRTSGEFYEQYF.